The text below deals with one T cell receptor (beta chain). Its specificity is not known. This sample was taken from a study of CXCR3-negative and CXCR3-positive naive CD8 T cells. Study-wide results and limits: Hydrophobicity of TRB CDR3s was greater in CXCR3-positive naive cells than in CXCR3-negative naive cells. Naive CXCR3-positive and CXCR3-negative cells shared similar TRBV-TRBJ usage, unlike memory cells.

UMI labels and 5' RACE were used to prepare the TRB cDNA libraries. TCRdb reprocessed the 5' RACE reads and keeps a single row for each CDR3 protein, giving no DNA. The sample features some 140,000 distinct CDR3 sequences, with 0.45% to 0.55% in its top ten. Sequenced input: naive CXCR3+ CD8+ T cells from blood. The subset was: CD45RO-CCR7+CD27+CD95- naive CD8+ T cells expressing CXCR3 (TNR3+). The sequence was obtained from a human donor in good health. Some clones in this sample may be carry-over from other donors' samples.

This CDR3 reads CASSLDGVHEQYF. This chain uses TRBV7-6 with TRBJ2-7. This CDR3 is built from 13 residues. Germline V gene sequence: CDR1 SGHVS, CDR2 FNYEAQ.